These 2 T cell receptor beta chains were sequenced from one sample in a study of human T cells and chemical hapten exposure. Time point meaning: healthy volunteer bleed at 2 weeks. Unfractionated whole blood yielded total RNA. TCRdb re-analysed the RACE reads in MiXCR, keeping a single row per CDR3 protein. This table has roughly 100,000 distinct CDR3 sequences, approximately 9% appearing once. The sequencing input was whole blood. The receptor source for this set is a female donor in good health. Some clones in this sample may be carry-over from other donors' samples.

V usage is TRBV12-3 or TRBV12-4 and J usage is TRBJ2-1; 12 bases map to TRBD2. This CDR3 is 15 amino acids long. Trimming removed 7 bases from V and 1 base from J; junction bases left unmatched: 2. The CDR3 DNA reads TGTGCCAGCACCCTAGCGGGAGGGTCCTACAATGAGCAGTTCTTC. This translates into CASTLAGGSYNEQFF.

The V and J genes are TRBV29-1 and TRBJ2-1; 7 bases are shared with TRBD2. The CDR3 runs to 14 residues. V dropped 1 base and J dropped 0; count of bases not matched to a gene: 0. Germline CDR1 reads SQVTM; CDR2 reads ANQGSEA. CDR3 DNA: TGCAGCGTTGAAGGGGACTACTCCTACAATGAGCAGTTCTTC. This sequence encodes CSVEGDYSYNEQFF.